This TCR beta chain was retrieved from a study of shared clonotypes between healthy human individuals. On this clone itself: Its specificity is not known.

None of the donors, who were healthy HIV-negative adults, had recently had acute infections or vaccinations. The assay was carried out at the deep level. In the sorted-subset replicate PCRs, around 200 ng DNA, around 32,000 T cell genomes, was used. TCRdb's table, derived via immunoSEQ multiplex PCR, lists solely in-frame clones and lacks some. This table holds about 1,500,000 clones, 96% found once. Points from the study as a whole: Shared clonotypes: about 5.3% naive CD4, around 3.4% naive CD8, roughly 2.2% memory CD4, 0.4% memory CD8.

The sequence came from a man between 25 and 39 years old in good health. The sequenced sample consisted of naive CD4+ T cells sorted from blood. The subset denotes: CD45RA+ positively selected.

The CDR3 bases are TGTGCCAGCCTTACATCTCCAGGTCAGCCCCAGCATTTT. Its protein is CASLTSPGQPQHF. The chain couples TRBV28 to TRBJ1-5; unclear D gene. The V and J ends lost 8 bases and 6 bases respectively, with 14 bases between them. The CDR3 contains 13 residues. CDR1 is MDHEN and CDR2 is SYDVKM in the germline V gene.